This TCR beta chain was retrieved from a study of blood T cell repertoires in COVID-19 (dated by TCRdb to the early 2020s). About the full investigation: Samples from collaborators originated in the United States, Italy and Spain and spanned both the acute and convalescent phases of COVID-19. Subjects who had been exposed to COVID-19, were actively infected with it, or had recovered from it provided the deeply sampled blood TCRbeta repertoires that made up the dataset. The samples were drawn from the first 160 participants of the ongoing ImmuneRACE study and from 1,254 subjects provided by 6 global collaborators. The material from the prospective study consisted of cDNA or gDNA derived from T cells, B-cell-depleted T cells, or PBMCs. Where HLA class I and class II types were available, the types were taken from metadata supplied by the sample provider, not from assay-based typing. The repertoires were made available in a free public database intended to serve as a resource for research on the immune response to SARS-CoV-2. Sample metadata almost always included a de-identified subject ID, COVID-19 status, age in years and sex.

On this clone itself: Its antigen remains unidentified. Base qualities are not at hand, and no much larger clone is one base apart.

TCRbeta CDR3 regions were amplified from genomic DNA using the immunoSEQ Assay, a bias-controlled multiplex PCR. The paper's processing steps were these. The number of nucleated cells in each sample was estimated by amplification of reference gene primers within the assay. To quantify the absolute abundance of each unique TCRbeta CDR3 rearrangement, sequence reads were collapsed and filtered. Productive Simpson clonality was computed per sample as the square root of Simpson's diversity index over productive rearrangements. TCRdb mirrors the immuneACCESS table, restricted to in-frame sequences. Some clones are absent from its copies; in checked studies, under half trace to an unresolved V gene, and the reason for the others is unknown. V and J calls and clone size follow that table, whereas D and trimming were derived from the DNA. Counted in this sample were fewer than 300,000 clones; around 85% of them appeared once. 0.85% to 1% of the sample is taken by the ten largest.

One collaborating source in Seattle enrolled patients while the patients were actively infected and followed the patients over time throughout the course of disease. Collaborating institutions collected whole blood in K2EDTA tubes following their own protocols. For TCRbeta analysis, collaborator samples were shipped as frozen whole blood, as isolated PBMCs, or as DNA extracted from either sample type. The investigation overall reported the following: How much clinical and demographic metadata was included differed by source and by participant, and the metadata was provided uncurated.

Taken from the germline V gene, the CDR1 and CDR2 loops are MNHEY and SVGAGI. For this chain, trimming is 7 bases at the V end and 7 bases at the J end, and the number of junction bases without a gene match is 10. The CDR3 measures 14 amino acids from cysteine to phenylalanine. Just the 42-base CDR3 DNA is kept, in frame starting at base 1. The sequence was obtained from a human donor with COVID-19, enrolled during active disease. The donor label of this sample is uncertain. The V and J genes are TRBV6-5 and TRBJ1-2, with 9 junctional bases fitting TRBD1. Source material: peripheral blood. The DNA is TGTGCCAGCACCGAACAGGGGGCGTATAGTGGCTACACCTTC. Translation gives CASTEQGAYSGYTF.